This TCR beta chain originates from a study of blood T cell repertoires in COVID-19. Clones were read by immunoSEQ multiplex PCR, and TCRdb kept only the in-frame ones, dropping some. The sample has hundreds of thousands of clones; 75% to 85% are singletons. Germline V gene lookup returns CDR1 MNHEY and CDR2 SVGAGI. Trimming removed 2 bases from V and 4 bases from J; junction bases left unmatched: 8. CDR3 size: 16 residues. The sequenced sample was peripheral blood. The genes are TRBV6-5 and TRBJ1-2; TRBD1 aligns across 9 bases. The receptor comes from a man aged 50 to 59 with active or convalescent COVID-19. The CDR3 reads CASSYQTDRGGYGYTF. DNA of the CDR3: TGTGCCAGCAGTTACCAAACGGACAGGGGTGGCTATGGCTACACCTTC.